The subject of this entry is one T cell receptor (beta chain). CDR1 is KGHSH, CDR2 LQKENI, per germline. V shed 1 base, J shed 2 bases, and the junction held 3 bases outside the gene matches. CDR3 length: 15 residues. This sample stems from a study of blood T cell repertoires in COVID-19. In the study overall: From T cells, B-cell-depleted T cells, or PBMCs came the material, which was cDNA or gDNA.

Measured with immunoSEQ multiplex PCR; TCRdb has only the in-frame clones, and not every one. Of roughly 180,000 clones detected, 86% appear once; the ten largest clones hold roughly 2.9%. The rearrangement links TRBV18 to TRBJ2-3, with 7 positions matching TRBD1. This clonotype was obtained from a woman in her twenties or thirties with active or convalescent COVID-19. Source material: peripheral blood. The CDR3 here is CASSPLGQATDTQYF. CDR3 in DNA: TGTGCCAGCTCACCACTAGGACAGGCCACAGATACGCAGTATTTT.